This record looks at one TCR beta chain sequence and its context. The antigen is not known. The sample belongs to a study of cytomegalovirus exposure and HLA in healthy donors. Study results and caveats: Productive rates of about 87% or about 30% were seen for most TCR beta V segments in an earlier analysis. A later analysis showed TCR association rates differing by HLA locus, peaking at DRB1 and lowest at HLA-C. Researchers counted around 180 TCR beta chains as cytomegalovirus-associated.

V was clipped by 2 bases and J by 1 base; unmatched bases: 5. The CDR3 is 15 residues long. Germline-derived CDR1 and CDR2 are MNHEY and SVGAGI. PCR used 60 Vbeta primers and 13 Jbeta primers. Sequencing was performed with immunoSEQ multiplex PCR; in TCRdb, only in-frame clones are kept and a portion is missing. The sample shows 160,000 or so clones, roughly 80% of them seen only once. Likely unrecorded immune exposures existed in these nominally healthy donors. Sequencing was done on a sample of PBMCs. The clonotype was recovered from a man aged 35-49 years in good health and CMV-seronegative. The chain joins TRBV6-5 to TRBJ2-7; 7 nucleotides line up with TRBD2. Here the CDR3 reads CASSYVGGGSYEQYF. CDR3 DNA: TGTGCCAGCAGTTACGTGGGGGGGGGATCCTACGAGCAGTACTTC.